This T cell receptor (beta chain) was captured in a study of T cell changes during pregnancy in multiple sclerosis. Here immunoSEQ multiplex PCR was the method, and the copy in TCRdb shows in-frame clones only, minus some. Of around 110,000 clones listed, about 90% are singletons. This sequence originates from a female donor with multiple sclerosis, enrolled in a pregnancy study. The source was peripheral blood, collected in the third trimester of pregnancy.

The CDR3 loop is CAISGGQDTGELFF. CDR3 in DNA: TGTGCCATCAGTGGGGGACAGGACACCGGGGAGCTGTTTTTT. The rearrangement uses TRBV10-3 and TRBJ2-2; 8 bases are shared with TRBD1. Germline CDR1 and CDR2: ENHRY and SYGVKD. The CDR3 extends over 14 amino acids. Trimming at V came to 4 bases and at J to 3 bases, leaving 1 base not matched to a gene.